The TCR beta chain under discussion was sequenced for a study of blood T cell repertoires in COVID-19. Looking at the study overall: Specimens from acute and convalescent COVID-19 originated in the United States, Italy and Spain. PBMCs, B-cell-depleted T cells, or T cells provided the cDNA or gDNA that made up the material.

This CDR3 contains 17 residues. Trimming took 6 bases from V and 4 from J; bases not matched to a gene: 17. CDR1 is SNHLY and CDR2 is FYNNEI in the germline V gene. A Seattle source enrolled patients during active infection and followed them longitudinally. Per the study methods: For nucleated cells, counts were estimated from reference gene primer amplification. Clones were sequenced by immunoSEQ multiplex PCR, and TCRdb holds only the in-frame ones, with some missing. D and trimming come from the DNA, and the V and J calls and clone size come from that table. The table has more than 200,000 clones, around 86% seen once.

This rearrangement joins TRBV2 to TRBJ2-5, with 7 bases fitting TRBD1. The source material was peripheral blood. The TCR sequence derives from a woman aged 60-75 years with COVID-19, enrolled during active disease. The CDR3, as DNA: TGTGCCAGCAGAGGTCCTCCCGCCGGGGACAGCGTAGAGACCCAGTACTTC. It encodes CASRGPPAGDSVETQYF.